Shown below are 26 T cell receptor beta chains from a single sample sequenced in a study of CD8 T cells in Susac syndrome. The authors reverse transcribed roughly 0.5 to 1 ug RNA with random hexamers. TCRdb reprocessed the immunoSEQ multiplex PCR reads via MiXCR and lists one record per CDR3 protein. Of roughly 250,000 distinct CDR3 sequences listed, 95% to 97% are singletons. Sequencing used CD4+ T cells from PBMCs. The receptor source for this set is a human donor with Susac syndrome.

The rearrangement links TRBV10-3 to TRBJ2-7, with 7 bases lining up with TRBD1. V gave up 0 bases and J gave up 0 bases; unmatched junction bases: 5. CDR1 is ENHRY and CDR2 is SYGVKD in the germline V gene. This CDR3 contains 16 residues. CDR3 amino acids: CAISESIGGSSYEQYF. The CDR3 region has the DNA TGTGCCATCAGTGAGTCAATAGGGGGCAGCTCCTACGAGCAGTACTTC.

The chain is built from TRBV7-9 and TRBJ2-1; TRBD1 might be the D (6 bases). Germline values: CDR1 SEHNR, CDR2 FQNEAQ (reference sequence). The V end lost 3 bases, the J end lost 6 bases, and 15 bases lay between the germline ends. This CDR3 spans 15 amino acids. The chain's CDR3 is CASSFLGGVSNEQFF. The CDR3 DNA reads TGTGCCAGCAGCTTTTTAGGGGGAGTGAGCAATGAGCAGTTCTTC.

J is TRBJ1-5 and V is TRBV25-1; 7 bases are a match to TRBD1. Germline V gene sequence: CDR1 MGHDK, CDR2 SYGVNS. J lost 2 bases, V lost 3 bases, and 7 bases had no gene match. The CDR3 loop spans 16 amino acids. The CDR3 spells CASSEVGTAGNQPQHF. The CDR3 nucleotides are TGTGCCAGCAGTGAGGTAGGGACAGCGGGCAATCAGCCCCAGCATTTT.

The CDR3 here is CSATPAGFSYNEQFF. Written as DNA, the CDR3 is TGCAGTGCTACCCCTGCGGGATTCTCCTACAATGAGCAGTTCTTC. This sequence joins TRBV20-1 and TRBJ2-1; possibly TRBD2 for D (6 bases). The CDR3 is made up of 15 amino acids. Germline V lookup: CDR1 DFQATT, CDR2 SNEGSKA (reference sequence). V lost 4 bases to trimming and J lost 0 bases, with 13 bases between them.

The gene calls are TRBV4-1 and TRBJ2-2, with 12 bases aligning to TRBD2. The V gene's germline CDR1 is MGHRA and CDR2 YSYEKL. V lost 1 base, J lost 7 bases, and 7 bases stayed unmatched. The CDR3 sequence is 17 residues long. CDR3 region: CASSQALAGGPGGELFF. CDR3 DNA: TGCGCCAGCAGCCAAGCACTAGCGGGAGGCCCTGGCGGGGAGCTGTTTTTT.

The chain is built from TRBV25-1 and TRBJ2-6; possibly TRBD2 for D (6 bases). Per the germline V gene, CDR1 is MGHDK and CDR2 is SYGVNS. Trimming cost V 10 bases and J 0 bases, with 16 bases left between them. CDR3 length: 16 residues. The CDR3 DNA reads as TGTGCCACCGGGGTGGAGGGAAGCTCTGGGGCCAACGTCCTGACTTTC. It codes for CATGVEGSSGANVLTF.

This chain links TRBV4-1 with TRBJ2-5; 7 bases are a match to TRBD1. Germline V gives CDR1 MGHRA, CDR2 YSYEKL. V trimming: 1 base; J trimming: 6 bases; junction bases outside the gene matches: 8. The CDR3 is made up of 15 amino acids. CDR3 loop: CASSQGGTVVKTQYF. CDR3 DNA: TGCGCCAGCAGCCAAGGGGGGACAGTCGTGAAGACCCAGTACTTC.

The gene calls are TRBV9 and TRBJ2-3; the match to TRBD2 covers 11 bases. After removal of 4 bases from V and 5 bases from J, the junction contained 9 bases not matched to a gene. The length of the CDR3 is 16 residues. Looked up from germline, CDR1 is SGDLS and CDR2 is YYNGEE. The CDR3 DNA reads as TGTGCCAGCAGCCGTTTCTTAGCGGGAGGGGTAGATACGCAGTATTTT. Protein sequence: CASSRFLAGGVDTQYF.

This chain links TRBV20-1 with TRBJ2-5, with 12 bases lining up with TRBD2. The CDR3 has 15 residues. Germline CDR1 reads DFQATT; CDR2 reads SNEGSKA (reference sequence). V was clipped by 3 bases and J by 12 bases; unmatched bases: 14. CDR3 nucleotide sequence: TGCAGTGCTAGCCCCCCGACTAGCGGGAGTGAGGGAAAGTACTTC. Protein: CSASPPTSGSEGKYF.

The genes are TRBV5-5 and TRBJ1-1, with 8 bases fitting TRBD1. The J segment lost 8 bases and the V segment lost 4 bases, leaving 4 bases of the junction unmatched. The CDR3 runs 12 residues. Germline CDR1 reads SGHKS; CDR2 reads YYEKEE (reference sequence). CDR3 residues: CASSIGTGEAFF. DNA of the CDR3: TGTGCCAGCAGCATCGGGACAGGAGAAGCTTTCTTT.

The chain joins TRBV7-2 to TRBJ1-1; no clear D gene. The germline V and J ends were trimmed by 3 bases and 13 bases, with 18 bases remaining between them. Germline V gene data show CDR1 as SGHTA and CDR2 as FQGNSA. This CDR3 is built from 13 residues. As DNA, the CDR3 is TGTGCCAGCAGCTTGGGCAGGAGCATCGAGGGTTTCTTT. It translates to CASSLGRSIEGFF.

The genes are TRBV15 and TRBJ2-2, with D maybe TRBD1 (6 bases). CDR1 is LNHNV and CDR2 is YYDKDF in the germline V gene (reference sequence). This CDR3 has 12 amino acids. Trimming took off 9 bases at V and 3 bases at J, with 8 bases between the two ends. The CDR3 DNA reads TGTGCCACTGGACAGCACACCGGGGAGCTGTTTTTT. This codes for CATGQHTGELFF.

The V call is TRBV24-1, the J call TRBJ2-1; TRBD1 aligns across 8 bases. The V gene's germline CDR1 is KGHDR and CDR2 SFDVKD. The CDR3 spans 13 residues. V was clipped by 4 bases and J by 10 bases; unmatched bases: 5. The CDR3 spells CATSDPDRAEQFF. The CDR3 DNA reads TGTGCCACCAGTGACCCGGACAGGGCCGAGCAGTTCTTC.

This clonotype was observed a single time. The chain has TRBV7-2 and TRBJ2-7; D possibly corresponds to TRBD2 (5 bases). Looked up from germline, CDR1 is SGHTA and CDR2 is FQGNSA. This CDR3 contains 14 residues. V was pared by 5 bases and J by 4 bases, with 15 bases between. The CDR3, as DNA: TGTGCCAGCAGCCCTCGATTGGGAGCTTACGAGCAGTACTTC. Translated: CASSPRLGAYEQYF.

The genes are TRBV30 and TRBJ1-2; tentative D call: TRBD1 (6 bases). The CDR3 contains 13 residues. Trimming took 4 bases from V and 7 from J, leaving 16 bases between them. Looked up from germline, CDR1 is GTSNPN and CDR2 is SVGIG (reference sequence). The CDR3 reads CAWIRRGTVGYTF. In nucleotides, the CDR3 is TGTGCCTGGATTCGTAGGGGGACGGTTGGCTACACCTTC.

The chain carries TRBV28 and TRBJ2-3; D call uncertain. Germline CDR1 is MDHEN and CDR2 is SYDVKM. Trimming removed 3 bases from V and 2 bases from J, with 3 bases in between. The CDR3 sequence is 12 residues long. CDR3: CASSFNTDTQYF. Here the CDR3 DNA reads TGTGCCAGCAGTTTTAACACAGATACGCAGTATTTT.

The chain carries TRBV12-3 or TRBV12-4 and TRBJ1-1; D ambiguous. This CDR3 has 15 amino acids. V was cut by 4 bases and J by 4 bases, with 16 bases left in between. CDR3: CASSSGPPEGTEAFF. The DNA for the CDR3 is TGTGCCAGCAGTTCGGGTCCGCCCGAGGGCACTGAAGCTTTCTTT.

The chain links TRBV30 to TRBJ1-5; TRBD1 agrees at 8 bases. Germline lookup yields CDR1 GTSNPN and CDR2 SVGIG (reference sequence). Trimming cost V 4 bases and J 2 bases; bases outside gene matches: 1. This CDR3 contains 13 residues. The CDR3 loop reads CAWTGQGNQPQHF. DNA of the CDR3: TGTGCCTGGACGGGACAGGGCAATCAGCCCCAGCATTTT.

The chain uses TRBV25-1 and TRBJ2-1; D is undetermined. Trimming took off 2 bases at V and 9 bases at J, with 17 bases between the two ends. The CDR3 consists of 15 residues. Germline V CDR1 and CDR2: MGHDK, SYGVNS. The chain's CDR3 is CASSEPDLQTVEQFF. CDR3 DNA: TGTGCCAGCAGTGAACCCGACTTGCAGACGGTTGAGCAGTTCTTC.

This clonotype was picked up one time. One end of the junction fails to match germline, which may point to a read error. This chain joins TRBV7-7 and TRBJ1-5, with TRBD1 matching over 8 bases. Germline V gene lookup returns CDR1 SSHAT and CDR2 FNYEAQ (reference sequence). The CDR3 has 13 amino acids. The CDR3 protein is CASSSDRDGPQHF. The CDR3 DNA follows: TGTGCTAGCAGCTCGGACAGGGATGGGCCCCAGCATTTT.

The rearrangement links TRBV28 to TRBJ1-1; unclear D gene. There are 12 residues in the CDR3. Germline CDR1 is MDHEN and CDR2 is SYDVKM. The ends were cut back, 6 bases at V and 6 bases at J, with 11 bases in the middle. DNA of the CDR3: TGTGCCAGCAGCTCCGGACGGGCTGAAGCTTTCTTT. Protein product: CASSSGRAEAFF.

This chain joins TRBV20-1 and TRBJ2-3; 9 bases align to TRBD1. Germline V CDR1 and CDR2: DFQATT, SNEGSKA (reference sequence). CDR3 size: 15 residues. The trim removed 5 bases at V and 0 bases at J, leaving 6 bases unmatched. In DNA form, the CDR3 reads TGCAGTGCTGGGACAGGGTTCCCAAGCACAGATACGCAGTATTTT. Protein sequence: CSAGTGFPSTDTQYF.

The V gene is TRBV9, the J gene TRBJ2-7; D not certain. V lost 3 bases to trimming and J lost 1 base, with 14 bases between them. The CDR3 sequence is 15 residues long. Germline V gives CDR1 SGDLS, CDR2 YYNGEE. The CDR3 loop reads CASSASESWSYEQYF. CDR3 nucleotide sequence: TGTGCCAGCAGCGCAAGTGAGAGCTGGTCCTACGAGCAGTACTTC.

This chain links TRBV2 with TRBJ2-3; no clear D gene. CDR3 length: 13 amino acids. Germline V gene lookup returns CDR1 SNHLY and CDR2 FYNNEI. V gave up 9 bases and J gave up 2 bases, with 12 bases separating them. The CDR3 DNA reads TGTGCCAGAAGATTGGGGTACACAGATACGCAGTATTTT. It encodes CARRLGYTDTQYF.

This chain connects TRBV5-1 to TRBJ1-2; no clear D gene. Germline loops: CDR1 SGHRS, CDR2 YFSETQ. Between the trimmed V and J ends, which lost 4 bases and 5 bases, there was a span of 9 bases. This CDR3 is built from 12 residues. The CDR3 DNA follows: TGCGCCAGCAGCATGACGGAATATGGCTACACCTTC. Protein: CASSMTEYGYTF.

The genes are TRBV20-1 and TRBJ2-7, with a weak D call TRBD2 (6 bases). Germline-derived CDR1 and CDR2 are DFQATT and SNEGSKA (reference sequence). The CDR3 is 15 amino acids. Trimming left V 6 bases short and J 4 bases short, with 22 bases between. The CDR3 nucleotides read TGCAGTGCCCCCGATGGCGTAGCGGATCCATACGAGCAGTACTTC. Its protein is CSAPDGVADPYEQYF.